This TCR beta chain is from a study of T-cell memory formation after mild COVID-19. Study findings and constraints: The authors left the SARS-CoV-2 specificity of second-wave clones peaking on day 37 unconfirmed. Certain responding clones were present in pre-infection memory, suggesting participation of cross-reactive memory. Clones contracting over day 15 to 85 were CD4/CD8 balanced, with later expanders leaning CD4+.

As to this clonotype: What it recognizes is unknown.

TCRdb reprocessed the 5' RACE reads with MiXCR, giving one entry per CDR3 protein. This table holds roughly 450,000 distinct CDR3 sequences, roughly 18% found once. From germline, CDR1 is MDHEN and CDR2 SYDVKM. V dropped 8 bases and J dropped 0; count of bases not matched to a gene: 7. This CDR3 is 15 amino acids long. The sample taken for sequencing was PBMCs or a T cell subset sorted from them (not recorded which). The TCR originated in a man aged 18 to 35 who had mild COVID-19 (a few samples of this study predate the infection). Cell type and time point are not known. The V and J genes are TRBV28 and TRBJ1-5; 7 nucleotides align to TRBD1. CDR3 protein: CASRQGGDSNQPQHF. The CDR3 DNA follows: TGTGCCAGCCGCCAGGGGGGGGATAGCAATCAGCCCCAGCATTTT.